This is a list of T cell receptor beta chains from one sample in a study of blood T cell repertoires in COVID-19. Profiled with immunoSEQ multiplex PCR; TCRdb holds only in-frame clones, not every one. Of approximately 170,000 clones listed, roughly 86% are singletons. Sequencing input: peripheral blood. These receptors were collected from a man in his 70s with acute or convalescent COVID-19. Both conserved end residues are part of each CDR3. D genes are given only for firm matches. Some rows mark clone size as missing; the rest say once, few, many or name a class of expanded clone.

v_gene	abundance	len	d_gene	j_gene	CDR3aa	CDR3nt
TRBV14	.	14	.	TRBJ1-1	CASSQLGGMAEAFF	TGTGCCAGCAGCCAGTTGGGAGGAATGGCTGAAGCTTTCTTT
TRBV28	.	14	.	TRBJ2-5	CASSFSWQEETQYF	TGTGCCAGCAGTTTTAGTTGGCAGGAAGAGACCCAGTACTTC
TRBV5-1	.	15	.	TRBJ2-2	CASRLETGNTGELFF	TGCGCCAGCAGGTTGGAGACAGGGAACACCGGGGAGCTGTTTTTT
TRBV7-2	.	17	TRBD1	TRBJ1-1	CASSPRAGGAGNTEAFF	TGTGCCAGCAGCCCAAGGGCAGGGGGCGCGGGGAACACTGAAGCTTTCTTT
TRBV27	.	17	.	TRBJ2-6	CASSLSPYRGGANVLTF	TGTGCCAGCAGTTTATCTCCCTATCGGGGGGGGGCCAACGTCCTGACTTTC
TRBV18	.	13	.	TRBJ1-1	CASSQEMNTEAFF	TGTGCCAGCTCACAGGAGATGAACACTGAAGCTTTCTTT
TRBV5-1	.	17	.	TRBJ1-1	CASSLIGGGGMNTEAFF	TGCGCCAGCAGCTTGATTGGGGGAGGGGGAATGAACACTGAAGCTTTCTTT
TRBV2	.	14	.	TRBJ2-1	CASTYLNRDNEQFF	TGTGCCAGCACGTACCTGAATAGAGACAATGAGCAGTTCTTC
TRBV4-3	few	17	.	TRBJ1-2	CASSQGGDRGSFYGYTF	TGCGCCAGCAGCCAAGGGGGGGATCGCGGGAGCTTTTATGGCTACACCTTC
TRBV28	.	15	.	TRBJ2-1	CASSLRGASYNEQFF	TGTGCCAGCAGTTTACGGGGTGCCTCCTACAATGAGCAGTTCTTC
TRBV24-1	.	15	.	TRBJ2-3	CATSDFTFGGDTQYF	TGTGCCACCAGTGATTTTACCTTCGGAGGAGATACGCAGTATTTT
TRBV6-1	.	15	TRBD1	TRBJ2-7	CASSEAPGQAYEQYF	TGTGCCAGCAGTGAAGCCCCTGGACAGGCCTACGAGCAGTACTTC
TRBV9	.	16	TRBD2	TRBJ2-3	CASSFRAGASTDTQYF	TGTGCCAGCAGCTTTCGAGCGGGAGCTAGCACAGATACGCAGTATTTT
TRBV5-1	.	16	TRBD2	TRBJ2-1	CASSLGLAGVYNEQFF	TGCGCCAGCAGCCTCGGTCTAGCGGGGGTCTACAATGAGCAGTTCTTC
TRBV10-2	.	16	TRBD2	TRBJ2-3	CASIPRGAGSTDTQYF	TGCGCCAGCATCCCGCGGGGGGCAGGGAGCACAGATACGCAGTATTTT
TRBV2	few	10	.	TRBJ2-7	CASDSGEQYF	TGTGCCAGTGATTCGGGCGAGCAGTACTTC
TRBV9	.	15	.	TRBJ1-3	CASSVGGTGGNTIYF	TGTGCCAGCAGCGTAGGGGGAACAGGCGGAAACACCATATATTTT
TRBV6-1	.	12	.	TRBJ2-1	CASSDRYNEQFF	TGTGCCAGCAGTGACAGATACAATGAGCAGTTCTTC
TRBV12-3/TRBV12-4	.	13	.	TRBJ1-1	CASSLGLYTEAFF	TGTGCCAGCAGTTTGGGCCTATACACTGAAGCTTTCTTT
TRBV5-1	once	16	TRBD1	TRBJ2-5	CASSLAPGTGIETQYF	TGCGCCAGCAGCTTGGCCCCCGGGACAGGGATAGAGACCCAGTACTTC
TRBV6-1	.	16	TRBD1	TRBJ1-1	CASSESPGTGNDEAFF	TGTGCCAGCAGTGAGTCGCCCGGGACAGGGAACGATGAAGCTTTCTTT
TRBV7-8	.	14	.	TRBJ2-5	CASSLDMGRETQYF	TGTGCCAGCAGCTTAGATATGGGCAGGGAGACCCAGTACTTC
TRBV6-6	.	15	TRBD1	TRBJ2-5	CASSPPGTGLETQYF	TGTGCCAGCAGTCCCCCGGGGACAGGGTTAGAGACCCAGTACTTC
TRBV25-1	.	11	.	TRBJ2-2	CASLVTGELFF	TGTGCCAGCTTAGTGACCGGGGAGCTGTTTTTT
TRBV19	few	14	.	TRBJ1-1	CASSISVFNTEAFF	TGTGCCAGTAGTATTTCAGTCTTTAACACTGAAGCTTTCTTT
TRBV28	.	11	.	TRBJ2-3	CASSFSDTQYF	TGTGCCAGCAGTTTCTCAGATACGCAGTATTTT
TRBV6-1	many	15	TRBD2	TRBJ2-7	CASSDSGRVPGEQYF	TGTGCCAGCAGTGATAGCGGGAGGGTACCAGGCGAGCAGTACTTC
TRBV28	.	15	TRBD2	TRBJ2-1	CASSSSGRSSDEQFF	TGTGCCAGCAGTTCCAGCGGGAGGTCTTCGGATGAGCAGTTCTTC
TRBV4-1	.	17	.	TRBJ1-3	CASSQFGGSRVGNTIYF	TGCGCCAGCAGCCAATTTGGGGGGTCTCGGGTCGGAAACACCATATATTTT
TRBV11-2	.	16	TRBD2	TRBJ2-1	CASSLGNLAGGDEQFF	TGTGCCAGCAGCTTGGGGAACCTAGCGGGAGGGGATGAGCAGTTCTTC
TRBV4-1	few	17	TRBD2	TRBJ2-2	CASSERTSGRLVGELFF	TGCGCCAGCAGTGAACGGACTAGCGGGAGGCTAGTCGGGGAGCTGTTTTTT
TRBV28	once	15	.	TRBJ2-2	CASSPGHLNTGELFF	TGTGCCAGCAGTCCGGGACACTTGAACACCGGGGAGCTGTTTTTT
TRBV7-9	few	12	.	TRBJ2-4	CASSLNGNIQYF	TGTGCCAGCAGCTTAAACGGAAACATTCAGTACTTC
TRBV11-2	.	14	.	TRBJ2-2	CASSRGQYTGELFF	TGTGCCAGCAGCCGCGGACAGTACACCGGGGAGCTGTTTTTT
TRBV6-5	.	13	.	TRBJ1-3	CAVGQASGNTIYF	TGTGCCGTTGGGCAGGCCTCTGGAAACACCATATATTTT
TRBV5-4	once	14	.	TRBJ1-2	CASSTPGGIYGYTF	TGTGCCAGCAGCACCCCGGGGGGGATTTATGGCTACACCTTC
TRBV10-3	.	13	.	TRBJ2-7	CAIRADRVYEQYF	TGTGCCATCAGGGCTGACAGAGTCTACGAGCAGTACTTC
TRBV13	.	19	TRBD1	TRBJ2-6	CASSVGGQGAFSGANVLTF	TGTGCCAGCAGCGTGGGGGGACAGGGGGCGTTCTCTGGGGCCAACGTCCTGACTTTC
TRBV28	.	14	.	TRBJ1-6	CASSFAGNNSPLHF	TGTGCCAGCAGTTTTGCCGGGAATAATTCACCCCTCCACTTT
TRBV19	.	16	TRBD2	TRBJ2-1	CASCSRTSGSVNEQFF	TGTGCCAGCTGCTCACGGACTAGCGGGAGTGTCAATGAGCAGTTCTTC
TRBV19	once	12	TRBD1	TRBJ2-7	CARGDSSYEQYF	TGTGCCAGGGGGGACAGTTCCTACGAGCAGTACTTC
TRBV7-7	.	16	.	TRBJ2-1	CASSSGGSYSYNEQFF	TGTGCTAGCAGCTCGGGGGGCAGCTACTCCTACAATGAGCAGTTCTTC
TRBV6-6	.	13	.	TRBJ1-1	CASSPGTSGEAFF	TGTGCCAGCAGCCCCGGGACATCGGGTGAAGCTTTCTTT
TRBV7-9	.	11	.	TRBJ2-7	CASSPDREEYF	TGTGCCAGCAGCCCAGACAGGGAGGAGTACTTC
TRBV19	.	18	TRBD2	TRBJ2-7	CASSIWLAGGGFSYEQYF	TGTGCCAGTAGTATTTGGCTAGCGGGAGGAGGATTCTCCTACGAGCAGTACTTC
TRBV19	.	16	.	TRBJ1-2	CASNPADSGSLYGYTF	TGTGCCAGTAATCCGGCGGACAGCGGGAGCCTCTATGGCTACACCTTC
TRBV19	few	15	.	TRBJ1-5	CASSIAGQNNQPQHF	TGTGCCAGTAGTATAGCAGGGCAGAACAATCAGCCCCAGCATTTT
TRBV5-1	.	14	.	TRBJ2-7	CASSLGAATYEQYF	TGCGCCAGCAGCTTGGGAGCGGCAACCTACGAGCAGTACTTC
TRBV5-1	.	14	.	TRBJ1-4	CASSSQASNEKLFF	TGCGCCAGCAGCTCTCAAGCGAGTAATGAAAAACTGTTTTTT
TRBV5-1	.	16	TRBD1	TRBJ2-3	CASSWTGHSGTDTQYF	TGCGCCAGCAGCTGGACAGGGCATAGCGGCACAGATACGCAGTATTTT
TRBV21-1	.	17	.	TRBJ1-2	CASSKAENLPWNYGYTF	TGTGCCAGCAGCAAAGCGGAGAATCTACCCTGGAACTATGGCTACACCTTC
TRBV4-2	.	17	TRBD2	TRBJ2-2	CASSRGTSGGGTGELFF	TGTGCCAGCAGCCGCGGGACTAGCGGGGGAGGGACCGGGGAGCTGTTTTTT